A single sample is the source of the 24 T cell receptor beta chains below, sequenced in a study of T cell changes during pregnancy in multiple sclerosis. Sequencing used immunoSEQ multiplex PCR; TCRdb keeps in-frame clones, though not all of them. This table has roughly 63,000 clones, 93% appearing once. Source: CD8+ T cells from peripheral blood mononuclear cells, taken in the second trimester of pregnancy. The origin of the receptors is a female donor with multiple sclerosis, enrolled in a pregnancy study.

The CDR3 sequence is CASSLLTGTTGETQYF. The CDR3 bases are TGTGCCAGCAGCTTATTAACAGGGACCACCGGGGAGACCCAGTACTTC. The chain joins TRBV5-4 to TRBJ2-5; maybe TRBD1 (6 bases). The germline gives CDR1 SGHNT, CDR2 YYREEE (reference sequence). With 2 bases removed from V and 5 bases from J, the gap between germline ends came to 19 bases. The CDR3 extends over 16 amino acids. The whole variable domain, filled in from reference TRBV5-4 and TRBJ2-5, reads ETGVTQSPTHLIKTRGQQVTLRCSSQSGHNTVSWYQQALGQGPQFIFQYYREEENGRGNFPPRFSGLQFPNYSSELNVNALELDDSALYLCASSLLTGTTGETQYFGPGTRLLVL.

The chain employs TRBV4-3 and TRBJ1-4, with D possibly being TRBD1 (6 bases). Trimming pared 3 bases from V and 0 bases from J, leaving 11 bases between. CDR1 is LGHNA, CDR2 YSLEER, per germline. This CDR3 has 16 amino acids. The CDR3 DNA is TGCGCCAGCAGCCACGAGACAGGCACAACTAATGAAAAACTGTTTTTT. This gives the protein CASSHETGTTNEKLFF.

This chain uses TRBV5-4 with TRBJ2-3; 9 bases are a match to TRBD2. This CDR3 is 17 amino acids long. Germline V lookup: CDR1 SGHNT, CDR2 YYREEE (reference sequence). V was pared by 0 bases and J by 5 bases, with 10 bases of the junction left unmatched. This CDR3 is CASSLAAGGPVRDTQYF. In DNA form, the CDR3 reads TGTGCCAGCAGCTTGGCCGCGGGGGGGCCGGTCAGAGATACGCAGTATTTT. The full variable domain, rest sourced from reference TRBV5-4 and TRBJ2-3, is ETGVTQSPTHLIKTRGQQVTLRCSSQSGHNTVSWYQQALGQGPQFIFQYYREEENGRGNFPPRFSGLQFPNYSSELNVNALELDDSALYLCASSLAAGGPVRDTQYFGPGTRLTVL.

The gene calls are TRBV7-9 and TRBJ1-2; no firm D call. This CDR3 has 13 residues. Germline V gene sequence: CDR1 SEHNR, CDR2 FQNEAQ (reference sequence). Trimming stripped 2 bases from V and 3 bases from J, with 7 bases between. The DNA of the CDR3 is TGTGCCAGCAGCTTAAATAGTTACTATGGCTACACCTTC. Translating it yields CASSLNSYYGYTF.

Here the CDR3 reads CASSQDTVSQPQHF. The CDR3 DNA reads as TGTGCCAGCAGCCAAGACACAGTAAGTCAGCCCCAGCATTTT. The V gene is TRBV4-2, the J gene TRBJ1-5; D ambiguous. Trimming left V 0 bases short and J 6 bases short, with 9 bases between. This CDR3 has 14 amino acids. The germline V gene encodes CDR1 LGHNA and CDR2 YNFKEQ.

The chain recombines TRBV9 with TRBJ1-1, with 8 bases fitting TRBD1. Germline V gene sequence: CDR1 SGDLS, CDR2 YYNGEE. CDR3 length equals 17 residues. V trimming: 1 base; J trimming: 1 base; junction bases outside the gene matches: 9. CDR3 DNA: TGTGCCAGCAGCGTACACAGGGGGAGGGGGCCGAACACTGAAGCTTTCTTT. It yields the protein CASSVHRGRGPNTEAFF.

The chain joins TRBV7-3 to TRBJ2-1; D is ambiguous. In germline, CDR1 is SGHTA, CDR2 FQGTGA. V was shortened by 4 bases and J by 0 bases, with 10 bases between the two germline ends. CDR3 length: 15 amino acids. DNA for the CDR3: TGTGCCAGCAGCTACGGTTACTCCTCCTACAATGAGCAGTTCTTC. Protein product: CASSYGYSSYNEQFF.

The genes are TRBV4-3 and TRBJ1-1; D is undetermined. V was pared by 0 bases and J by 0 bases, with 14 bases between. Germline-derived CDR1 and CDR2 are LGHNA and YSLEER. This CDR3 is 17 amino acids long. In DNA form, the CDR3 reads TGCGCCAGCAGCCAAGATCCAGGTTCGCTTATGAACACTGAAGCTTTCTTT. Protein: CASSQDPGSLMNTEAFF.

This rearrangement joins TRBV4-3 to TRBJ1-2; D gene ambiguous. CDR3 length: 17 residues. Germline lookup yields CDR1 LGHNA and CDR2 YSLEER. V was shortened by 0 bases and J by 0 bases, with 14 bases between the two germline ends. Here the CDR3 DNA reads TGCGCCAGCAGCCAAGAATCGGAGGGTGAAACTAACTATGGCTACACCTTC. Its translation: CASSQESEGETNYGYTF.

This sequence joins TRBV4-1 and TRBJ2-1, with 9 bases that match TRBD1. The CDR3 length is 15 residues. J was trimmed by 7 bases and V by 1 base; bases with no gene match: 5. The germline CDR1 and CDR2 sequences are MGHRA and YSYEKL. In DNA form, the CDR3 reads TGCGCCAGCAGCCAAGCACAGGGGGCTGCAAATGAGCAGTTCTTC. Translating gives CASSQAQGAANEQFF.

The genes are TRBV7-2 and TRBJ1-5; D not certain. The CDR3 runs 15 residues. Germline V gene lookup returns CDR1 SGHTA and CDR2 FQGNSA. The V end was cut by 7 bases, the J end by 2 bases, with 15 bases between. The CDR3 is CASNLGEGGNQPQHF. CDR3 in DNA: TGTGCCAGCAACCTCGGGGAGGGCGGCAATCAGCCCCAGCATTTT.

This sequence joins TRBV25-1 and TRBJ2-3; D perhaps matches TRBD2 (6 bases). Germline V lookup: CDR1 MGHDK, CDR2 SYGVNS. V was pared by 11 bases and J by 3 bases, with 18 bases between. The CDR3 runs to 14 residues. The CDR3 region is CASLTRGETDTQYF. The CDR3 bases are TGTGCCTCCCTCACGCGGGGCGAAACAGATACGCAGTATTTT.

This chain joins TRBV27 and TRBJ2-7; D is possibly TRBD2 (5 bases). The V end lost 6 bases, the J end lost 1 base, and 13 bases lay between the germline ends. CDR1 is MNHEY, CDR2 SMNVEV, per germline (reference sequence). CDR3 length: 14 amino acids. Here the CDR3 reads CASSLREGSYEQYF. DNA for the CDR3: TGTGCCAGCAGCCTACGAGAGGGATCCTACGAGCAGTACTTC.

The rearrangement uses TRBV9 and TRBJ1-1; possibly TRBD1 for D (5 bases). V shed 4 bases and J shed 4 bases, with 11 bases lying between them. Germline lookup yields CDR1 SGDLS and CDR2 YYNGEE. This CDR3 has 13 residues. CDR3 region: CASSTPGITEAFF. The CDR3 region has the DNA TGTGCCAGCAGCACCCCAGGGATCACTGAAGCTTTCTTT.

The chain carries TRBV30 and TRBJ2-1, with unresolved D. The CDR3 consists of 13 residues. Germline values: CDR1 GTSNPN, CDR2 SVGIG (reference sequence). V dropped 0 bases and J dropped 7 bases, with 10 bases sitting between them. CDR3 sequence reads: CAWSVVSMNEQFF. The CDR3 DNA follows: TGTGCCTGGAGTGTAGTTAGCATGAATGAGCAGTTCTTC.

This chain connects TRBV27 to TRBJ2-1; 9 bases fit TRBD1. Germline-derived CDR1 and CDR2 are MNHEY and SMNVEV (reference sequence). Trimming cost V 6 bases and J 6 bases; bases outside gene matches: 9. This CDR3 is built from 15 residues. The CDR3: CASRAGQGGLNEQFF. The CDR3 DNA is TGTGCCAGCAGAGCGGGACAGGGAGGCCTCAATGAGCAGTTCTTC.

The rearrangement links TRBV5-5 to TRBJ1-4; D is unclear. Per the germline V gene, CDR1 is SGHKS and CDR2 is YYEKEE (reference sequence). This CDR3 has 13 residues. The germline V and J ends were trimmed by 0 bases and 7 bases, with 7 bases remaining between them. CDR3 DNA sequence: TGTGCCAGCAGCTTGGGCACGCGTGAAAAACTGTTTTTT. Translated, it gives CASSLGTREKLFF.

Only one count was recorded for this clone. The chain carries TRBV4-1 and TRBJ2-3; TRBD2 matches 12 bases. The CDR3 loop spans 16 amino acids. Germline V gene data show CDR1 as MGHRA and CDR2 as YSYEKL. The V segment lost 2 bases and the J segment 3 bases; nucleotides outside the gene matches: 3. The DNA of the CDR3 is TGCGCCAGCAGCCAAACGCTAGCGGGAGGGACAGATACGCAGTATTTT. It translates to CASSQTLAGGTDTQYF.

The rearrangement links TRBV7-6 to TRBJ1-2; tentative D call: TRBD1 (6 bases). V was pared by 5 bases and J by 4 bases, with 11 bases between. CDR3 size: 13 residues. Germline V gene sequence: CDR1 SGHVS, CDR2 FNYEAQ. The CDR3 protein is CASSPRGGYGYTF. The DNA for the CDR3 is TGTGCCAGCAGCCCGAGAGGGGGCTATGGCTACACCTTC. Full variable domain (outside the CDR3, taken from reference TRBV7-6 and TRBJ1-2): GAGVSQSPRYKVTKRGQDVALRCDPISGHVSLYWYRQALGQGPEFLTYFNYEAQQDKSGLPNDRFSAERPEGSISTLTIQRTEQRDSAMYRCASSPRGGYGYTFGSGTRLTVV.

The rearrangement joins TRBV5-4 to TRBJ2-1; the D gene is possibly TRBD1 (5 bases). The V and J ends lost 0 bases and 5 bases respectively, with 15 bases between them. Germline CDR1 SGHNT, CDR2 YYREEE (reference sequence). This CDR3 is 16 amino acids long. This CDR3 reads CASSLVEGALNNEQFF. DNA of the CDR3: TGTGCCAGCAGCTTGGTGGAAGGGGCCCTTAACAATGAGCAGTTCTTC.

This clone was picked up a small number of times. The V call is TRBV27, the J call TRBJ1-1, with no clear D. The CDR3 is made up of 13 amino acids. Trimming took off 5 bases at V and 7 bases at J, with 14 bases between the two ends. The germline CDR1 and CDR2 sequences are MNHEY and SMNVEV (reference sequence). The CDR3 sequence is CASSPGFSIEAFF. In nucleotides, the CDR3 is TGTGCCAGCAGTCCGGGGTTTAGCATTGAAGCTTTCTTT.

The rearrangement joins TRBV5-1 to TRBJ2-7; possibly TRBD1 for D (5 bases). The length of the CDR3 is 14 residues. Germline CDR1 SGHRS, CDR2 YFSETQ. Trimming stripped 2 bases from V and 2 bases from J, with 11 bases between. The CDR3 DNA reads TGCGCCAGCAGCTTTGAGACAGCAACCTACGAGCAGTACTTC. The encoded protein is CASSFETATYEQYF.

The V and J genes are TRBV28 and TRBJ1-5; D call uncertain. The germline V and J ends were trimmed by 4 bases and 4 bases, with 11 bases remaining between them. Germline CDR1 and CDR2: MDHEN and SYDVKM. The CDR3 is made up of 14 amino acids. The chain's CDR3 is CASSSPVVNQPQHF. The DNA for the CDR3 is TGTGCCAGCAGTTCCCCCGTAGTGAATCAGCCCCAGCATTTT.

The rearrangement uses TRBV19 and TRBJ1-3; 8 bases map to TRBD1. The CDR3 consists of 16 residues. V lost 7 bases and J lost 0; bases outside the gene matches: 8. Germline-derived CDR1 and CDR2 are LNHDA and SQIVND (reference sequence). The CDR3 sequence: CASTGQELLSGNTIYF. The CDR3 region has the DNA TGTGCCAGTACGGGACAGGAACTCCTCTCTGGAAACACCATATATTTT.